This T cell receptor (beta chain) is drawn from a study of Ad26.COV2.S vaccination and SARS-CoV-2 variants. Study-level information: Donor was assigned to the Ad26.COV2.S arm of trial COV1001. Into the muscle, Ad26.COV2.S was dosed once or twice, 56 days apart. Study-wide results and caveats: It was found that vaccine and placebo recipients had similar non-spike TCR breadth.

As regards this clone: Antigen unknown.

Treatment reported: roughly 18 received Ad26.COV2.S at low or high dose, single or two shots; several received placebo; per-sample allocation not given. The investigators took samples on day 63 after the first vaccine or placebo injection. Assay: immunoSEQ multiplex PCR; the TCRdb copy retains only in-frame clones and omits some. This table has about half a million clones, about 88% appearing once. This CDR3 has 16 amino acids. V lost 4 bases, J lost 4 bases, and 9 bases stayed unmatched. The germline CDR1 and CDR2 sequences are SGHTA and FQGNSA. V and J are TRBV7-2 and TRBJ2-1; the match to TRBD2 covers 8 bases. Source: peripheral blood, taken in a trial of Ad26.COV2.S vaccine versus placebo. This sequence was found in a person aged 18 to 65 who received the Ad26.COV2.S COVID-19 vaccine or a placebo. The CDR3 here is CASSSYSGIGYNEQFF. DNA of the CDR3: TGTGCCAGCAGCTCATATAGCGGGATAGGGTACAATGAGCAGTTCTTC.